The following is a T cell receptor beta chain sequence with its context. Authors' data handling: Cell counts per sample came from amplifying reference gene primers. Assay: immunoSEQ multiplex PCR; the TCRdb copy retains only in-frame clones and omits some. V and J calls and clone size are copied from that table; D and trimming were computed from the DNA. The table shows about 130,000 clones, with roughly 80% occurring only once. The sample comes from a study of blood T cell repertoires in COVID-19. Study-wide context: In each case, the material was cDNA or gDNA derived from T cells, B-cell-depleted T cells, or PBMCs.

The CDR3 has 15 residues. Per the germline V gene, CDR1 is LGHNA and CDR2 is YSLEER. Trimming left V 0 bases short and J 12 bases short, with 15 bases between. The material sequenced was PBMCs or T cells enriched from blood (not recorded which). The receptor comes from a man aged 50-60 years who had recovered from COVID-19. The chain carries TRBV4-3 and TRBJ1-6; D gene uncertain. The CDR3 reads CASSQDRQVPLPLHF. CDR3 nucleotide sequence: TGCGCCAGCAGCCAAGATCGGCAGGTGCCCTTACCCCTCCACTTT.